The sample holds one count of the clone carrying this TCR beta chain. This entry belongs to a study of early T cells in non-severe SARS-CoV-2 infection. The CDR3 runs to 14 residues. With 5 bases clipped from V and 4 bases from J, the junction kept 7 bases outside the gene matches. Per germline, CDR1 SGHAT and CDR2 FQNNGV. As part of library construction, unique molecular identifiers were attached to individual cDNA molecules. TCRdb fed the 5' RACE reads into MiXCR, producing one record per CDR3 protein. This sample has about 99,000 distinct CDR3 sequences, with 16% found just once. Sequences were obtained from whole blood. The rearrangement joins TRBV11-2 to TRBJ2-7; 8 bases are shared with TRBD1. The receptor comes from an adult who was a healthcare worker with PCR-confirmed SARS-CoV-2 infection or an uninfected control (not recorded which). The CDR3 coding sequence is TGTGCCAGCAGCCCAGACAGGGGAATGTACGAGCAGTACTTC. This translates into CASSPDRGMYEQYF.